This TCR beta chain was sequenced for a study of identical twins. V lost 2 bases to trimming and J lost 8 bases; unmatched junction nucleotides: 8. The CDR3 covers 15 residues. Using its own MiXCR run on the 5' RACE reads, TCRdb lists one record per CDR3 protein. The sample yields 1.5 million to 2 million distinct CDR3 sequences, more than 30% seen once. The sequence derives from a newborn girl in good health. The sequenced sample consisted of cord blood. The chain employs TRBV12-3 or TRBV12-4 and TRBJ2-1; TRBD2 matches 8 bases. The DNA of the CDR3 is TGTGCCAGCAGTTTAACCGGGACTAGTGCAGATGAGCAGTTCTTC. Its protein is CASSLTGTSADEQFF.